Listed here is a single TCR beta chain. No antigen is known for it. This table comes from immunoSEQ multiplex PCR, and its TCRdb copy is limited to in-frame clones, with some not included. The sample contains 68,000 or so clones, more than 85% of which appear only once. This specimen comes from a study of T cell clones after liver transplantation. At the level of the study: Subjects received no induction therapy and standard immunosuppression until randomization at 12-24 months post-transplant.

Trimming stripped 0 bases from V and 0 bases from J, with 11 bases between. The CDR3 runs 16 residues. CDR1 is LGHNA and CDR2 is YSLEER in the germline V gene. General study results and limits: These preliminary findings come from unstandardized post-transplant sampling times. Compared with third party-reactive sequences, donor-reactive ones declined more, independent of withdrawal success.

Thawed unstimulated PBMCs were FACS-sorted by CD3, CD4 and CD8 into two populations. Sequences were derived from CD4+ T cells from blood, sampled approximately 27 months after liver transplant. This TCR came from a human patient who received a liver transplant. A subset of T cells may come from the graft donor. The V and J genes are TRBV4-3 and TRBJ1-1; D is undetermined. The CDR3 sequence: CASSQEEWTVNTEAFF. In DNA form, the CDR3 reads TGCGCCAGCAGCCAAGAAGAGTGGACGGTGAACACTGAAGCTTTCTTT.